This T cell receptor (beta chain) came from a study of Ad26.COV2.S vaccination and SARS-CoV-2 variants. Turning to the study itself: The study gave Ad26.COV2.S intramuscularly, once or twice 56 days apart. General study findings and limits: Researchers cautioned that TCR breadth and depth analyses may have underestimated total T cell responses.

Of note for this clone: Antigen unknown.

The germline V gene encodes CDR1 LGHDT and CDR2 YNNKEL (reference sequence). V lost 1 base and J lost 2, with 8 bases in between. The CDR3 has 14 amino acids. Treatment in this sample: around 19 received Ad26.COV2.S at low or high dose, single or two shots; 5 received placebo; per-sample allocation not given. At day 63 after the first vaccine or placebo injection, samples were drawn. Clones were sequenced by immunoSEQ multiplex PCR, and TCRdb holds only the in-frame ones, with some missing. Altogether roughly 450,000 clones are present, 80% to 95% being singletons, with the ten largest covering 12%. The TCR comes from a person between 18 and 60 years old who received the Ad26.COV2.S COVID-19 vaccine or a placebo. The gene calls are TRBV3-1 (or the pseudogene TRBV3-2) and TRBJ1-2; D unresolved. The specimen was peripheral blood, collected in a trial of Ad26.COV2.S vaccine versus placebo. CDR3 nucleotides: TGTGCCAGCAGCCAAGGGATTGGGAACTATGGCTACACCTTC. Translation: CASSQGIGNYGYTF.